This TCR beta chain was recorded in a study of control samples from healthy donors and cancer patients. Sequencing was performed with immunoSEQ multiplex PCR; in TCRdb, only in-frame clones are kept and a portion is missing. The table has 350,000 to 450,000 clones, 75% to 95% seen once. Germline V gene lookup returns CDR1 LNHDA and CDR2 SQIVND (reference sequence). V lost 3 bases and J 10 bases, leaving 15 bases between the germline ends. This CDR3 region has 13 residues. What was sequenced was PBMCs. The rearrangement uses TRBV19 and TRBJ1-1; D not resolved. This sequence originates from a man aged 40-49 years with head and neck cancer. CDR3 amino acids: CASSINQARGAFF. In nucleotides, the CDR3 is TGTGCCAGTAGTATTAATCAGGCTCGGGGAGCTTTCTTT.